This T cell receptor (beta chain) was sequenced during a study of blood T cells in healthy people across ages. A sample-barcoded 5' primer and a J-beta primer mix were used in a second PCR of roughly 6 to 11 cycles. TCRdb reanalysed the 5' RACE reads using MiXCR and keeps one entry per CDR3 protein. The table shows over 600,000 distinct CDR3 sequences, with roughly three fifths occurring only once. Germline assignment: CDR1 MNHEY and CDR2 SVGEGT. V lost 5 bases, J lost 1 base, and 9 bases lay in between. The CDR3 runs to 14 residues. The chain uses TRBV6-2 or TRBV6-3 and TRBJ1-5; D not certain. The sequenced sample was blood. This TCR was sampled from a man in his forties or fifties in good health. In DNA form, the CDR3 reads TGTGCCAGCAGTCCTATTATCAGCAATCAGCCCCAGCATTTT. Protein product: CASSPIISNQPQHF.